The entry that follows covers one T cell receptor (beta chain) sequence. Its antigen is not identified. This sample is part of a study of T cells in localized non-small cell lung cancer. Findings of the study overall: Uninvolved adjacent lung showed the highest T cell clonality, exceeding tumor.

The CDR3 runs 15 residues. Assay used: immunoSEQ multiplex PCR; TCRdb lists only in-frame clones, some missing. In the table there are under 35,000 clones, around 80% of which are singletons. The starting material was peripheral blood, obtained before any cancer treatment. The TCR originated in a male donor at least 60 years old with stage II squamous cell lung carcinoma. V gene TRBV21-1 combines with J gene TRBJ2-1; the table's D call, TRBD2, has no DNA check behind it. TRBV21-1 is annotated as a pseudogene. In DNA form, the CDR3 reads TGTGCCAGCAGCAATAAGCGGGAGGGCAGGGGGGAGCAGTTCTTC. Encoded protein: CASSNKREGRGEQFF.